Each of the 29 T cell receptor beta chains below was sequenced from the same sample in a study of CXCR3-negative and CXCR3-positive naive CD8 T cells. The libraries of TRB cDNA were constructed through 5' RACE using UMI labels. TCRdb re-called the 5' RACE reads; one entry per CDR3 protein, DNA not given. This repertoire includes 45,000 to 65,000 distinct CDR3 sequences. The sequenced sample consisted of naive CXCR3- CD8+ T cells from blood. Specified subset: CD45RO-CCR7+CD27+CD95- naive CD8+ T cells lacking CXCR3 (TNR3-). These receptors all come from a human donor in good health. Some clones in this sample may be carry-over from other donors' samples.

The V call is TRBV12-3 or TRBV12-4, the J call TRBJ2-5; the TRBD1 assignment by TCRdb is unverifiable without DNA. The CDR3 spans 14 residues. This CDR3 is CASSDRDGKETQYF.

The chain is built from TRBV6-6 and TRBJ1-1; the D call of TRBD1 rests on TCRdb alone, since no DNA is present to check it. Germline lookup yields CDR1 MNHNY and CDR2 SVGAGI (reference sequence). CDR3 length equals 16 residues. The CDR3 here is CASSYPTGGSNTEAFF.

This CDR3 is CASSRMGQGAVTDTQYF. The chain recombines TRBV7-6 with TRBJ2-3; the D gene TCRdb calls, TRBD1, cannot be checked with no DNA. CDR1 and CDR2 from the germline V gene are SGHVS and FNYEAQ. This CDR3 is built from 17 residues.

This sequence joins TRBV6-6 and TRBJ2-7. Germline V gene lookup returns CDR1 MNHNY and CDR2 SVGAGI (reference sequence). The CDR3 contains 12 residues. This CDR3 is CASSAIWYEQYF.

The chain has TRBV12-3 or TRBV12-4 and TRBJ2-1. This CDR3 is 14 amino acids long. CDR3 in amino acids: CASSFADLNNEQFF.

The rearrangement uses TRBV12-5 and TRBJ2-1; absent DNA, TCRdb's TRBD1 call cannot be checked. Germline assignment: CDR1 LGHNT and CDR2 FRNRAP. The CDR3 totals 13 residues. The CDR3 protein is CASALPRLNEQFF.

This chain connects TRBV4-3 to TRBJ2-7; there is no DNA to check the TCRdb D call of TRBD1. The germline V gene has CDR1 LGHNA and CDR2 YSLEER. There are 15 residues in the CDR3. The CDR3 spells CASSQDVRGPYEQYF.

The CDR3 loop reads CASSLEGTGHDEQFF. V usage is TRBV5-1 and J usage is TRBJ2-1; TCRdb picks TRBD1, but there is no DNA to check that call. CDR1 is SGHRS, CDR2 YFSETQ, per germline. This CDR3 spans 15 amino acids.

Its frequency marks this clonotype as medium-sized (0.01 to 0.1%). V and J are TRBV7-3 and TRBJ2-1; TCRdb selects TRBD2, and the lack of DNA leaves this call unchecked. The CDR3 is made up of 12 amino acids. In germline, CDR1 is SGHTA, CDR2 FQGTGA. Here the CDR3 reads CASSSPSGRKFF.

The chain links TRBV3-1 to TRBJ2-4; TCRdb's D gene call, TRBD1, goes unchecked for lack of DNA. Germline CDR1 LGHDT, CDR2 YNNKEL (reference sequence). The CDR3 loop spans 15 amino acids. CDR3 sequence: CASSPQGVAKNIQYF.

The rearrangement joins TRBV28 to TRBJ2-7; the TCRdb call, TRBD1, lacks DNA for checking. Germline V gene lookup returns CDR1 MDHEN and CDR2 SYDVKM. The CDR3 has 15 amino acids. The CDR3 region is CASSLGDRGNYEQYF.

The gene calls are TRBV28 and TRBJ2-7; TCRdb outputs TRBD1, but without DNA this stays unchecked. The CDR3 spans 14 residues. Germline loops: CDR1 MDHEN, CDR2 SYDVKM. The CDR3 sequence is CASNTETGGYEQYF.

This sequence joins TRBV7-2 and TRBJ2-7; TCRdb picks TRBD1, but there is no DNA to check that call. The CDR3 extends over 16 amino acids. Germline assignment: CDR1 SGHTA and CDR2 FQGNSA. The CDR3 spells CASSALQGAPRSEQYF.

The V call is TRBV27, the J call TRBJ2-1; TCRdb lists TRBD2, though no DNA is available to test this call. CDR1 and CDR2 from the germline V gene are MNHEY and SMNVEV (reference sequence). This CDR3 spans 17 amino acids. The CDR3 reads CASRDRTPSGLSGEQFF.

This chain links TRBV5-1 with TRBJ2-1. CDR1 is SGHRS and CDR2 is YFSETQ in the germline V gene. The length of the CDR3 is 12 residues. This CDR3 is CASSWNSVEQFF.

This chain uses TRBV28 with TRBJ2-3; TCRdb's assignment of TRBD2 cannot be checked, as there is no DNA. There are 17 residues in the CDR3. Germline V gives CDR1 MDHEN, CDR2 SYDVKM. The CDR3 protein is CASSPPWAGGPTDTQYF.

The rearrangement joins TRBV20-1 to TRBJ2-7; the D call of TRBD1 rests on TCRdb alone, since no DNA is present to check it. Germline CDR1 and CDR2: DFQATT and SNEGSKA (reference sequence). The CDR3 runs to 15 residues. The chain's CDR3 is CSANPPDRSPYEQYF.

The chain carries TRBV5-6 and TRBJ2-3; TCRdb returns TRBD1, unconfirmable since there is no DNA. This CDR3 comprises 14 residues. The germline CDR1 and CDR2 sequences are SGHDT and YYEEEE. CDR3 region: CASSWTGVADTQYF.

V and J are TRBV6-2 or TRBV6-3 and TRBJ2-1; TCRdb gives TRBD2 as the D gene, but with no DNA this cannot be confirmed. From germline, CDR1 is MNHEY and CDR2 SVGEGT. CDR3 length: 11 residues. The CDR3 sequence: CASSYSAGQFF.

V usage is TRBV21-1 and J usage is TRBJ1-5. TRBV21-1 is flagged as a pseudogene. CDR3 length: 16 amino acids. CDR3 sequence: CASSKGAGRANQPQHF.

The chain links TRBV9 to TRBJ2-5. This CDR3 has 14 amino acids. Per germline, CDR1 SGDLS and CDR2 YYNGEE. The CDR3 is CASSVAEAAYEQYF.

The V gene is TRBV6-2 or TRBV6-3, the J gene TRBJ2-4; TCRdb returns TRBD1, unconfirmable since there is no DNA. The CDR3 is 15 amino acids. Germline V gives CDR1 MNHEY, CDR2 SVGEGT. CDR3 in amino acids: CASSYPPGAKNIQYF.

The chain has TRBV5-1 and TRBJ2-7; the TCRdb D gene call, TRBD1, has no DNA to confirm it. From germline, CDR1 is SGHRS and CDR2 YFSETQ. The CDR3 extends over 15 amino acids. CDR3 sequence reads: CASSLGQGLDYEQYF.

This chain connects TRBV12-3 or TRBV12-4 to TRBJ1-1; checking the TCRdb D call of TRBD1 is not possible without DNA. The CDR3 sequence is 13 residues long. CDR3 protein: CASTPYGRTEAFF.

The chain couples TRBV7-8 to TRBJ1-5; TCRdb calls TRBD1, which cannot be checked without DNA. The CDR3 loop spans 13 amino acids. The germline V gene has CDR1 SGHVS and CDR2 FQNEAQ. CDR3 region: CASSLGVLQPQHF.

V gene TRBV12-3 or TRBV12-4 combines with J gene TRBJ2-5; absent DNA, TCRdb's TRBD2 call cannot be checked. The length of the CDR3 is 12 residues. The chain's CDR3 is CASSLGTSDQYF.

The rearrangement uses TRBV7-3 and TRBJ2-1; TCRdb names TRBD2, which stays unverified in the absence of DNA. The germline V gene has CDR1 SGHTA and CDR2 FQGTGA. The CDR3 runs to 16 residues. The CDR3 sequence: CASSYHTAGGYNEQFF.

The gene calls are TRBV23-1 and TRBJ2-7; TCRdb returns TRBD2, unconfirmable since there is no DNA. TRBV23-1 counts as an open reading frame of uncertain function. The CDR3 loop spans 14 amino acids. The CDR3 loop is CASSCLGLPYEQYF.

This rearrangement joins TRBV14 to TRBJ2-1; the TCRdb D gene call, TRBD1, has no DNA to confirm it. Germline V gives CDR1 SGHDN, CDR2 FVKESK. The CDR3 totals 15 residues. The CDR3 reads CASSAKRVDRPEQFF.